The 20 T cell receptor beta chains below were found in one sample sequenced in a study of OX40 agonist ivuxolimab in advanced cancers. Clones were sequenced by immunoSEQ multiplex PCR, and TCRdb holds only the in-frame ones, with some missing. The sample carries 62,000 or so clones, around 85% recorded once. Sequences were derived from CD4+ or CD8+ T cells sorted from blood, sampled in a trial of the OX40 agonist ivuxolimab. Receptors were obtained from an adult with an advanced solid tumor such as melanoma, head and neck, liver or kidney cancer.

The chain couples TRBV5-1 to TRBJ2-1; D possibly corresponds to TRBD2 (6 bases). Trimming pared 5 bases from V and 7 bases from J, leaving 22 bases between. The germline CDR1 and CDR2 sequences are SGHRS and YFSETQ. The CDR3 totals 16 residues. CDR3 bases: TGCGCCAGCAGACGGGACGGGACTTGGGGTGGGAATGAGCAGTTCTTC. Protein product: CASRRDGTWGGNEQFF.

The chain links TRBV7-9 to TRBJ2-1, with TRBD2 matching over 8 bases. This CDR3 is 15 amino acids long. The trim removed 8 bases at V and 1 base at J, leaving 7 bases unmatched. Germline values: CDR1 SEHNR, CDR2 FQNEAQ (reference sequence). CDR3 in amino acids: CASALTGGSYNEQFF. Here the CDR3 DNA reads TGTGCCAGCGCCTTAACGGGAGGGTCCTACAATGAGCAGTTCTTC.

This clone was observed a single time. The CDR3 sequence is CASSRAYSGDAYEQYF. The CDR3, as DNA: TGCGCCAGCAGCCGCGCTTATAGCGGAGACGCGTACGAGCAGTACTTC. The chain is built from TRBV4-1 and TRBJ2-7, with D perhaps TRBD2 (6 bases). Trimming took 4 bases from V and 4 from J, leaving 20 bases between them. This CDR3 has 16 amino acids. CDR1 and CDR2 from the germline V gene are MGHRA and YSYEKL.

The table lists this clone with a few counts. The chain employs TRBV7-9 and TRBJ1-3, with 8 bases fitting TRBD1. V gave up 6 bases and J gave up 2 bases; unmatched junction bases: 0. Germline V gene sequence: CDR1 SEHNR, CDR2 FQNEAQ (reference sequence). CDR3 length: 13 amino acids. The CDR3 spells CASRQGAGNTIYF. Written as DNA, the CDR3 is TGTGCCAGCAGACAGGGGGCTGGAAACACCATATATTTT.

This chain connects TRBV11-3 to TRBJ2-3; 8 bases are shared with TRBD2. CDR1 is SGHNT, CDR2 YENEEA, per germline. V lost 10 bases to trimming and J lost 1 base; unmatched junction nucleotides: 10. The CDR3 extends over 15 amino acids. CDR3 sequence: CAIQAGERGTDTQYF. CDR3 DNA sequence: TGTGCCATCCAAGCGGGAGAGAGAGGCACAGATACGCAGTATTTT.

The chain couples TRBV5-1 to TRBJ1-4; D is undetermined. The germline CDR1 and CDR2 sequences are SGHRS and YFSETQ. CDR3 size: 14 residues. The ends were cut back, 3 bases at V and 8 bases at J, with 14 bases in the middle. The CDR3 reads CASSSEMKGEKLFF. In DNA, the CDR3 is TGCGCCAGCAGCTCGGAAATGAAGGGAGAAAAACTGTTTTTT.

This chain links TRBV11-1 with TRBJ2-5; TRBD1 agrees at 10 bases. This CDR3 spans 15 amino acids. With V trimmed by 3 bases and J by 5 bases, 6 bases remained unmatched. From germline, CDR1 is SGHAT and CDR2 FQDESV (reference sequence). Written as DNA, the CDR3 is TGTGCCAGCAGCTTTGATGGGACAGGGGATGAGACCCAGTACTTC. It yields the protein CASSFDGTGDETQYF.

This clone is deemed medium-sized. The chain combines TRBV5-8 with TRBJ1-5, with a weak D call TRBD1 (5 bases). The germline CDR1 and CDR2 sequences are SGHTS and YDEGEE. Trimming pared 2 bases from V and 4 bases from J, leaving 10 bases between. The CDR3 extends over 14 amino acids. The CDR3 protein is CASSFPDSNQPQHF. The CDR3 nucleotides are TGTGCCAGCAGCTTCCCAGACAGTAATCAGCCCCAGCATTTT.

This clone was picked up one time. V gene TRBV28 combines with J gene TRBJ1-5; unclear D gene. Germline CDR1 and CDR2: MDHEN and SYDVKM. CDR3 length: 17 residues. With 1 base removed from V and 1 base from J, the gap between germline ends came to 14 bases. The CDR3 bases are TGTGCCAGCAGTTTATTCCCCAACCTTAGGAGCAATCAGCCCCAGCATTTT. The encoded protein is CASSLFPNLRSNQPQHF.

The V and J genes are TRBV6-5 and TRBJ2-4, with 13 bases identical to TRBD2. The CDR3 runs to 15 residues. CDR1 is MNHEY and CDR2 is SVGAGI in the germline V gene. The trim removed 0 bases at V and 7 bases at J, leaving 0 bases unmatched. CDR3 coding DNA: TGTGCCAGCAGTTACTCGACTAGCGGGGGGAACATTCAGTACTTC. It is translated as CASSYSTSGGNIQYF.

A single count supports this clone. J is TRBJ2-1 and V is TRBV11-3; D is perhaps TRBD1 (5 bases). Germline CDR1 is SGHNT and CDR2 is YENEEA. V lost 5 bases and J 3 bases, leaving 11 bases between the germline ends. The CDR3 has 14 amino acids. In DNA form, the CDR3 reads TGTGCCAGCAGCCAGGGTGAGTTCTACAATGAGCAGTTCTTC. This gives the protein CASSQGEFYNEQFF.

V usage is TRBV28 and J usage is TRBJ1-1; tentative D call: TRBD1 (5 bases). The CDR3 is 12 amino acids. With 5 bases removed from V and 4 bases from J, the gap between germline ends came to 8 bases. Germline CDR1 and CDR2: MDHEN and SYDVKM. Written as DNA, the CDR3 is TGTGCCAGCAGTCTAGGGGCCACTGAAGCTTTCTTT. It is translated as CASSLGATEAFF.

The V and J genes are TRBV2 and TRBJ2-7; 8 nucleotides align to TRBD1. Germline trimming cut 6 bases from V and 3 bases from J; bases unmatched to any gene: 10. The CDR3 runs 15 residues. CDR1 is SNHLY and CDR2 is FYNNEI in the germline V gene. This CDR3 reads CASSASGTGYYEQYF. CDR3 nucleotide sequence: TGTGCCAGCAGCGCTTCCGGGACAGGCTACTACGAGCAGTACTTC.

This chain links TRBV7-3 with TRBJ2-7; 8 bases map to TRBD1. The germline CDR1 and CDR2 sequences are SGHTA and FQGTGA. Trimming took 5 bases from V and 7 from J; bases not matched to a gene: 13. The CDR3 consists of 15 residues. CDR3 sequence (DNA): TGTGCCAGCAGCCCCACGGGGCAGGGGGCGGAAGAGCAGTACTTC. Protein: CASSPTGQGAEEQYF.

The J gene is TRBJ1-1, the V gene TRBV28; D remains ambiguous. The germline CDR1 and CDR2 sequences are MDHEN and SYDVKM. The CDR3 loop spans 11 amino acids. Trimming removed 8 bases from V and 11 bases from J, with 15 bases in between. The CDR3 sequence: CASAISKTAFF. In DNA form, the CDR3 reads TGTGCCAGCGCAATTAGTAAGACGGCTTTCTTT.

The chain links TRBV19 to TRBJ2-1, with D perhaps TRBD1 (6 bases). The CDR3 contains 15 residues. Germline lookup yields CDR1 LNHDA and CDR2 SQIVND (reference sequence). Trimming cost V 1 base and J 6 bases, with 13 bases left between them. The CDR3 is CASSIGDGTSNEQFF. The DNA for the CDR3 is TGTGCCAGTAGTATAGGGGATGGGACATCCAATGAGCAGTTCTTC.

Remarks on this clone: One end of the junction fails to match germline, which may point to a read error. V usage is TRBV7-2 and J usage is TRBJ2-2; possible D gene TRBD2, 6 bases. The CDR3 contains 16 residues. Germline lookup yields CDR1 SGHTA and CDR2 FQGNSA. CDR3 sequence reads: CASRLDGRAGTGELFF. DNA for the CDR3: TGTGCCAGCAGATTAGACGGGAGAGCGGGCACCGGGGAGCTGTTTTTT.

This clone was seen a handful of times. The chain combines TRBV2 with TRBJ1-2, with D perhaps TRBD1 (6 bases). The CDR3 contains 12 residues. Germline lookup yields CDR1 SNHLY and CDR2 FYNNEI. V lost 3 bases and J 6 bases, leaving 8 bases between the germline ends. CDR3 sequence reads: CASSEAGDGYTF. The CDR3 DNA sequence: TGTGCCAGCAGTGAGGCAGGGGATGGCTACACCTTC.

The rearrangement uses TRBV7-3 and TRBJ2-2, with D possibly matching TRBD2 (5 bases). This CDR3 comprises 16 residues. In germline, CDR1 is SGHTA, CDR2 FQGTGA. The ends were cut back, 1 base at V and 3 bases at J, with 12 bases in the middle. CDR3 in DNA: TGTGCCAGCAGCTTAAACGCGGGCGCGGACACCGGGGAGCTGTTTTTT. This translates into CASSLNAGADTGELFF. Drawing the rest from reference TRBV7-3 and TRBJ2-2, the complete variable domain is GAGVSQTPSNKVTEKGKYVELRCDPISGHTALYWYRQSLGQGPEFLIYFQGTGAADDSGLPNDRFFAVRPEGSVSTLKIQRTERGDSAVYLCASSLNAGADTGELFFGEGSRLTVL.

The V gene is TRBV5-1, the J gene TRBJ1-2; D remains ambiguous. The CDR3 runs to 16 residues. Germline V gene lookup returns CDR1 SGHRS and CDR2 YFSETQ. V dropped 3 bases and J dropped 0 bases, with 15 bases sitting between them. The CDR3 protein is CASSSEGSRANYGYTF. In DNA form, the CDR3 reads TGCGCCAGCAGCTCAGAGGGCAGTCGAGCTAACTATGGCTACACCTTC.